The present entry profiles one TCR beta chain with its context. What it binds is not known. Sequencing was preceded by expansion of antigen-specific CD4+ T cells with viral peptide pools in the ViraFEST assay. Having been cultured for 10 days, the cells underwent CD4+ T cell isolation. Participants were given two doses of BNT162b2 or mRNA-1273 vaccine. Wells each received more than 1.5 million PBMC, cultured with approximately 10 IU/ml IL-2 and roughly 9.3 ug/ml peptides. Libraries were prepared by immunoSEQ multiplex PCR; TCRdb keeps only in-frame clonotypes and omits some of them. The table shows about 24,000 clones, with about four fifths occurring only once. The sample belongs to a study of vaccination effects on CD4 cells after COVID-19. Study results and caveats: Only 1 of 255 vaccine-induced clones from healthy vaccinees cross-reacted with common cold coronaviruses.

This CDR3 region has 16 residues. Looked up from germline, CDR1 is SGHRS and CDR2 is YFSETQ. Trimming took off 4 bases at V and 6 bases at J, with 17 bases between the two ends. The genes are TRBV5-1 and TRBJ1-6; TRBD1 is a possible D gene (5 bases). This receptor was identified in a human donor who received a COVID-19 vaccine. Some clones in this sample may be carry-over from other donors' samples. The specimen was CD4+ T cells from PBMCs cultured with SARS-CoV-2 spike peptides, collected after COVID-19 vaccination. The CDR3 spells CASSPGRRSFNSPLHF. The CDR3 nucleotides read TGCGCCAGCAGCCCGGGACGTAGGAGTTTTAATTCACCCCTCCACTTT.